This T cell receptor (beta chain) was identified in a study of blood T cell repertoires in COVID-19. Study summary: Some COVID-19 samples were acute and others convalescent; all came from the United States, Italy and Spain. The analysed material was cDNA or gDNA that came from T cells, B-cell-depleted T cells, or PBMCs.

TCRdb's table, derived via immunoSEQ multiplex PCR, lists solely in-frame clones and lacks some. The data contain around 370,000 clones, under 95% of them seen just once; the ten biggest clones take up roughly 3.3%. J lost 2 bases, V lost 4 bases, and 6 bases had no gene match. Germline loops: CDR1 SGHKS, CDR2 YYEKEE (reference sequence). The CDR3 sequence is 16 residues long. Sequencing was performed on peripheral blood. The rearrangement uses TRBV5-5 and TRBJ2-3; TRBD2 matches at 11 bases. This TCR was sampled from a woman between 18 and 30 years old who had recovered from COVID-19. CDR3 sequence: CASSRTGLAVTDTQYF. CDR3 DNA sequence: TGTGCCAGCAGCCGGACGGGACTAGCGGTCACAGATACGCAGTATTTT. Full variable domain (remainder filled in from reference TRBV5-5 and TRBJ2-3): DAGVTQSPTHLIKTRGQQVTLRCSPISGHKSVSWYQQVLGQGPQFIFQYYEKEERGRGNFPDRFSARQFPNYSSELNVNALLLGDSALYLCASSRTGLAVTDTQYFGPGTRLTVL.